Following are 8 T cell receptor beta chains from one sample sequenced in a study of blood T cell repertoires in COVID-19. Only in-frame clones appear in the TCRdb table, and some are missing; sequencing was by immunoSEQ multiplex PCR. The sample contains around 120,000 clones, roughly 79% of which appear only once. The specimen was peripheral blood. These receptors were obtained from a man between 65 and 85 years old with acute or convalescent COVID-19.

The CDR3, as DNA: TGTGCCAGTAGCACCGAGACAGGGGTTAATTCACCCCTCCACTTT. Translated: CASSTETGVNSPLHF. The chain carries TRBV19 and TRBJ1-6, with 8 bases aligning to TRBD1. There are 15 residues in the CDR3. The germline V gene encodes CDR1 LNHDA and CDR2 SQIVND (reference sequence). V lost 6 bases and J lost 6; bases outside the gene matches: 7.

The rearrangement uses TRBV25-1 and TRBJ2-7; 9 bases map to TRBD2. Germline CDR1 and CDR2: MGHDK and SYGVNS. J was trimmed by 6 bases and V by 8 bases; bases with no gene match: 8. The CDR3 is made up of 13 amino acids. The CDR3 here is CASARAGGPEQYF. CDR3 nucleotide sequence: TGTGCCAGCGCCCGGGCGGGGGGGCCCGAGCAGTACTTC.

The CDR3 here is CASGLGQGANYGYTF. The CDR3 nucleotides are TGTGCTAGTGGTTTAGGACAAGGCGCCAACTATGGCTACACCTTC. The rearrangement uses TRBV12-5 and TRBJ1-2; maybe TRBD1 (5 bases). The CDR3 has 15 amino acids. Trimming cost V 3 bases and J 2 bases, with 13 bases left between them. From germline, CDR1 is LGHNT and CDR2 FRNRAP.

This clone was detected only a few times. The chain is built from TRBV6-6 and TRBJ1-5; 7 positions agree with TRBD1. Germline CDR1 reads MNHNY; CDR2 reads SVGAGI (reference sequence). This CDR3 is 14 amino acids long. The trim removed 4 bases at V and 6 bases at J, leaving 6 bases unmatched. In nucleotides, the CDR3 is TGTGCCAGCAGTTTGGACAGGTCAACTCAGCCCCAGCATTTT. Translation: CASSLDRSTQPQHF.

The chain uses TRBV5-6 and TRBJ1-5; the match to TRBD1 covers 8 bases. Trimming cost V 4 bases and J 4 bases; bases outside gene matches: 16. The CDR3 runs 18 residues. CDR1 SGHDT and CDR2 YYEEEE come from the germline V gene. In DNA, the CDR3 is TGTGCCAGCAGCGCAGGAGGGGCAGGGGGCTGGAGAAATCAGCCCCAGCATTTT. Amino acid sequence: CASSAGGAGGWRNQPQHF.

The genes are TRBV9 and TRBJ1-2, with unresolved D. The V gene's germline CDR1 is SGDLS and CDR2 YYNGEE. The CDR3 runs to 14 residues. Trimming took off 2 bases at V and 5 bases at J, with 13 bases between the two ends. CDR3 amino acids: CASSVRLGLYGYTF. DNA for the CDR3: TGTGCCAGCAGCGTTCGCCTGGGCCTTTATGGCTACACCTTC.

This chain links TRBV3-1 (or the pseudogene TRBV3-2) with TRBJ2-7, with a weak D call TRBD2 (7 bases). The CDR3 contains 14 residues. Germline values: CDR1 LGHDT, CDR2 YNNKEL (reference sequence). Trimming stripped 0 bases from V and 5 bases from J, with 11 bases between. The CDR3 reads CASSQEAGADEQYF. The CDR3 coding sequence is TGTGCCAGCAGCCAAGAGGCGGGGGCGGACGAGCAGTACTTC.

The chain has TRBV29-1 and TRBJ2-1; 12 nucleotides line up with TRBD2. CDR1 SQVTM and CDR2 ANQGSEA come from the germline V gene. The CDR3 contains 13 residues. V was pared by 7 bases and J by 7 bases, with 5 bases of the junction left unmatched. The CDR3 protein is CSASGGAGNEQFF. The CDR3 coding sequence is TGCAGCGCTAGCGGGGGGGCGGGAAATGAGCAGTTCTTC.